The entry below gives a single T cell receptor (beta chain) sequence along with its context. The antigen is unknown. For repertoire sequencing, the TCR beta CDR3 regions were amplified from RNA transcripts. RT-PCR with HTBI primers came first, then second-round multiplex PCR. TCRdb redid the calling of the multiplex PCR reads with MiXCR, one entry per CDR3 protein. The table records about 1.1 million distinct CDR3 sequences, about two fifths of them present only once. The source of the sample is a study of Graves' ophthalmopathy and Graves' hyperthyroidism. Study-wide results and caveats: Most clonotypes expanded in thyroid above 0.001 frequency were present in blood too. A 13-signature model separated ophthalmopathy from stable hyperthyroidism, just under 90% sensitivity, roughly 80% specificity.

CDR3 length equals 15 residues. Germline V gene sequence: CDR1 ENHRY, CDR2 SYGVKD. V was clipped by 6 bases and J by 7 bases; unmatched bases: 10. This clonotype originated in an adult man with Graves' hyperthyroidism. The chain joins TRBV10-3 to TRBJ1-2, with 11 positions matching TRBD1. Material: peripheral blood or thyroid tissue (not recorded which). CDR3 sequence: CAIRDWTGGKGGYTF. DNA for the CDR3: TGTGCCATCAGGGACTGGACAGGGGGCAAGGGTGGCTACACCTTC.